The clone carrying this TCR beta chain was counted between two and nine times. The ends were cut back, 0 bases at V and 7 bases at J, with 18 bases in the middle. The CDR3 sequence is 17 residues long. Germline assignment: CDR1 LGHNA and CDR2 YNFKEQ. In the original workflow: Reference gene primer amplification yielded estimated nucleated cell counts. Clones were sequenced by immunoSEQ multiplex PCR, and TCRdb holds only the in-frame ones, with some missing. D and trimming were read from the DNA, whereas the V and J calls and clone size are those reported in that table. The sample includes approximately 130,000 clones, almost 70% of them seen just once. These data are taken from a study of blood T cell repertoires in COVID-19.

This chain connects TRBV4-2 to TRBJ2-2, with a possible D match to TRBD2 (5 bases). The sequenced sample was peripheral blood. The TCR sequence derives from a woman aged 70-85 years with acute or convalescent COVID-19. CDR3 protein: CASSQDQAAIIRGELFF. The DNA for the CDR3 is TGTGCCAGCAGCCAAGATCAAGCGGCTATTATTCGCGGGGAGCTGTTTTTT.